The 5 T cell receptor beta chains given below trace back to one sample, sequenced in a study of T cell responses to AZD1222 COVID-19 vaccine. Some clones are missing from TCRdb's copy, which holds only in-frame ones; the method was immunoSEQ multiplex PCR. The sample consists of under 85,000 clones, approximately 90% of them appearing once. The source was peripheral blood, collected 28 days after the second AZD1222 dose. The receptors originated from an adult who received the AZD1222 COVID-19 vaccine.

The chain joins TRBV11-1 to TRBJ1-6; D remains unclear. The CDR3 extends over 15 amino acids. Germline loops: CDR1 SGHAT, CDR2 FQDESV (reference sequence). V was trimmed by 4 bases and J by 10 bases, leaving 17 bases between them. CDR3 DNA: TGTGCCAGCAGCTCAGGACCGACTTCGGGGTCACCCCTCCACTTT. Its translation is CASSSGPTSGSPLHF.

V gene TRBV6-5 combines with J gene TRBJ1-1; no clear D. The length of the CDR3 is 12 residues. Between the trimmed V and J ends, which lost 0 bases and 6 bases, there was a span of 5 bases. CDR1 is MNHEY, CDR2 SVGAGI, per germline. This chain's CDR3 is CASSYSPAEAFF. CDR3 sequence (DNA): TGTGCCAGCAGTTACTCCCCCGCTGAAGCTTTCTTT.

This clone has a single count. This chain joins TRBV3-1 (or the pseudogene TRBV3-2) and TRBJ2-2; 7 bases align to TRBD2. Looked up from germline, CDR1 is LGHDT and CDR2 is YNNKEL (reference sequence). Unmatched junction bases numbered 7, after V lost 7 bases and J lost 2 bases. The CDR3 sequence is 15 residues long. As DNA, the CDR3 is TGTGCCAGCACCTCAAGGGACTACAACACCGGGGAGCTGTTTTTT. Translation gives CASTSRDYNTGELFF.

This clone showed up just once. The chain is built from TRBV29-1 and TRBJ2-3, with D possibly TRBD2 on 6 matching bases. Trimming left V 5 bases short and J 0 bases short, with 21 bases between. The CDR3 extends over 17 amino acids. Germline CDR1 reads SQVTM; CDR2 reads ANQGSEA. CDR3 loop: CSVQGVAEHRSTDTQYF. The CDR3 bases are TGCAGCGTTCAAGGGGTAGCGGAGCACCGGAGCACAGATACGCAGTATTTT.

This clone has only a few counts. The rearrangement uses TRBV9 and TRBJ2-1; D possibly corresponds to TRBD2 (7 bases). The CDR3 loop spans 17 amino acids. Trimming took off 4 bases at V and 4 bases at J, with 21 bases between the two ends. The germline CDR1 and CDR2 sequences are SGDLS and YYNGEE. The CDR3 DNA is TGTGCCAGCAGCCCGTCCGAGGGGGGGCTAGGTTACAATGAGCAGTTCTTC. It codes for CASSPSEGGLGYNEQFF. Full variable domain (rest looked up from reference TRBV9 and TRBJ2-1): DSGVTQTPKHLITATGQRVTLRCSPRSGDLSVYWYQQSLDQGLQFLIQYYNGEERAKGNILERFSAQQFPDLHSELNLSSLELGDSALYFCASSPSEGGLGYNEQFFGPGTRLTVL.